A single sample is the source of the 7 T cell receptor beta chains below, sequenced in a study of blood T cells in healthy people across ages. Next came a second PCR, run for roughly 6 to 11 cycles, which used a sample-barcoded 5' primer along with a J-beta primer mix. MiXCR was run by TCRdb on the 5' RACE reads, yielding one entry per CDR3 protein. The table has 920,000 or so distinct CDR3 sequences, under 55% seen once. Sequencing used blood. Receptors originate from a woman aged 55-69 years in good health.

This clonotype occurred a few times. This chain connects TRBV20-1 to TRBJ2-1; the match to TRBD2 covers 8 bases. Unmatched junction bases numbered 17, after V lost 5 bases and J lost 8 bases. The CDR3 is made up of 16 amino acids. Germline V gene lookup returns CDR1 DFQATT and CDR2 SNEGSKA (reference sequence). The CDR3 region is CSAPLGSGSRRDEQFF. Written as DNA, the CDR3 is TGCAGTGCTCCCTTGGGAAGCGGGAGTCGTAGGGATGAGCAGTTCTTC.

This clonotype was seen a few times. The rearrangement joins TRBV7-3 to TRBJ2-7; D may match TRBD1 or TRBD2 (5 bases each). The CDR3 contains 16 residues. The V and J ends lost 5 bases and 0 bases respectively, with 17 bases between them. In germline, CDR1 is SGHTA, CDR2 FQGTGA. CDR3 in amino acids: CASSPSGAGVSYEQYF. In nucleotides, the CDR3 is TGTGCCAGCAGCCCAAGTGGGGCCGGGGTCTCCTACGAGCAGTACTTC. Variable domain in full (rest from reference TRBV7-3 and TRBJ2-7): GAGVSQTPSNKVTEKGKYVELRCDPISGHTALYWYRQSLGQGPEFLIYFQGTGAADDSGLPNDRFFAVRPEGSVSTLKIQRTERGDSAVYLCASSPSGAGVSYEQYFGPGTRLTVT.

The rearrangement uses TRBV18 and TRBJ2-7, with a weak D call TRBD1 (5 bases). Germline V gene sequence: CDR1 KGHSH, CDR2 LQKENI. Trimming stripped 5 bases from V and 0 bases from J, with 14 bases between. The CDR3 has 15 residues. DNA for the CDR3: TGTGCCAGCTCAATATGGGGCGGCACCTCCTACGAGCAGTACTTC. As protein: CASSIWGGTSYEQYF.

The J gene is TRBJ2-7, the V gene TRBV9, with TRBD2 identical over 10 bases. Germline V gene sequence: CDR1 SGDLS, CDR2 YYNGEE. CDR3 length: 15 residues. The V and J ends lost 0 bases and 5 bases, in that order; junction bases with no gene match: 5. The CDR3 coding sequence is TGTGCCAGCAGCGTAGCGGGCCTAGCGGGAGACGAGCAGTACTTC. Translating gives CASSVAGLAGDEQYF.

The CDR3 spells CASGGVKNTQYF. The CDR3 DNA is TGTGCCAGCGGGGGGGTAAAGAATACGCAGTATTTT. The gene calls are TRBV25-1 and TRBJ2-3; TRBD2 aligns across 7 bases. CDR3 length equals 12 residues. The J segment lost 7 bases and the V segment lost 8 bases, leaving 6 bases of the junction unmatched. Germline V gives CDR1 MGHDK, CDR2 SYGVNS.

This chain joins TRBV9 and TRBJ1-2, with D uncertain. Germline values: CDR1 SGDLS, CDR2 YYNGEE. The CDR3 loop spans 16 amino acids. Trimming cost V 0 bases and J 1 base, with 13 bases left between them. For the CDR3, the DNA is TGTGCCAGCAGCGTAGAAAGTACCCTGGGTAACTATGGCTACACCTTC. It codes for CASSVESTLGNYGYTF.

V gene TRBV25-1 combines with J gene TRBJ2-5, with no clear D. V was pared by 3 bases and J by 5 bases, with 13 bases between. The CDR3 extends over 14 amino acids. Germline V gene sequence: CDR1 MGHDK, CDR2 SYGVNS. In DNA form, the CDR3 reads TGTGCCAGCAGTGAGGCAGGCCCTGGGGAGACCCAGTACTTC. Protein sequence: CASSEAGPGETQYF.